The T cell receptor (beta chain) under discussion was sequenced for a study of breast tumors, draining lymph nodes, adjacent tissues. In its sample, this clonotype was seen many times. The lymph nodes were axillary draining lymph nodes from breast cancer patients. The CDR3 consists of 15 residues. Looked up from germline, CDR1 is MGHRA and CDR2 is YSYEKL. J lost 4 bases, V lost 5 bases, and 7 bases had no gene match. TCRdb used MiXCR to reprocess the multiplex PCR reads, holding one entry per CDR3 protein. The table has about 130,000 distinct CDR3 sequences, about 20% seen once. The sequenced sample consisted of axillary lymph node tissue. The clonotype comes from a female donor with breast cancer. Some clones in this sample may be carry-over from other donors' samples. The chain couples TRBV4-1 to TRBJ2-1; 8 nucleotides align to TRBD2. The DNA of the CDR3 is TGCGCCAGCAGCTCCACGGGACTAGTTTACAATGAGCAGTTCTTC. Translated, it gives CASSSTGLVYNEQFF.